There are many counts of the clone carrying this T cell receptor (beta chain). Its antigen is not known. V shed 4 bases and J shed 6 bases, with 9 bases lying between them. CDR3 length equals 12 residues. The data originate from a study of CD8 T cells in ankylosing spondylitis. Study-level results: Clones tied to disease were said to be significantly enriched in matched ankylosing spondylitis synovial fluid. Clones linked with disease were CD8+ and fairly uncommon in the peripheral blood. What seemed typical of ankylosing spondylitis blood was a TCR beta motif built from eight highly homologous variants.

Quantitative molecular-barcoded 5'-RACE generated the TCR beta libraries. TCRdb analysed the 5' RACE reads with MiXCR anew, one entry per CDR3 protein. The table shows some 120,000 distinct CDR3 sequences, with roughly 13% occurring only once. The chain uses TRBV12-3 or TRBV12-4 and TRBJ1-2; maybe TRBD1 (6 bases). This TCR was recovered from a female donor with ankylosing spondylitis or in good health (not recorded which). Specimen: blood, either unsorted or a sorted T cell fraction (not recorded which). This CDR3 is CASSWAGDGYTF. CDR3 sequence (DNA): TGTGCCAGCAGTTGGGCAGGGGATGGCTACACCTTC.